The 26 T cell receptor beta chains below were found in one sample sequenced in a study of T cell responses to AZD1222 COVID-19 vaccine. Clones were read by immunoSEQ multiplex PCR, and TCRdb kept only the in-frame ones, dropping some. Of 33,000 or so clones in the sample, more than 75% were seen once. Sequenced material: peripheral blood, taken 28 days after the second AZD1222 dose. Receptors were obtained from an adult who received the AZD1222 COVID-19 vaccine.

The chain has TRBV24-1 and TRBJ1-2; 8 nucleotides line up with TRBD1. This CDR3 is built from 16 residues. The V gene's germline CDR1 is KGHDR and CDR2 SFDVKD. The trim removed 1 base at V and 6 bases at J, leaving 9 bases unmatched. CDR3 nucleotide sequence: TGTGCCACCAGTGATTTACGAGACAGGGGTTTAAATGGCTACACCTTC. Translating it yields CATSDLRDRGLNGYTF.

This chain links TRBV7-2 with TRBJ2-3; TRBD2 matches at 7 bases. J lost 1 base, V lost 6 bases, and 4 bases had no gene match. Germline lookup yields CDR1 SGHTA and CDR2 FQGNSA. The length of the CDR3 is 14 residues. CDR3 protein: CASRRGLGTDTQYF. CDR3 bases: TGTGCCAGCAGGCGGGGGTTGGGCACAGATACGCAGTATTTT.

This clone showed up just a few times. The chain employs TRBV5-1 and TRBJ1-6; D possibly corresponds to TRBD1 (6 bases). Germline CDR1 reads SGHRS; CDR2 reads YFSETQ. CDR3 length: 14 amino acids. Trimming shortened V by 5 bases and J by 6 bases, and 12 bases separated the two germline ends. Written as DNA, the CDR3 is TGCGCCAGCAGGTCGGGGGCTGCTAATTCACCCCTCCACTTT. This gives the protein CASRSGAANSPLHF.

This rearrangement joins TRBV5-1 to TRBJ2-4; D is possibly TRBD1 (6 bases). V gave up 4 bases and J gave up 0 bases, with 8 bases separating them. The CDR3 sequence is 14 residues long. Germline CDR1 and CDR2: SGHRS and YFSETQ. CDR3 sequence: CASSPGQAKNIQYF. The CDR3 nucleotides are TGCGCCAGCAGCCCGGGACAAGCCAAAAACATTCAGTACTTC.

The chain is built from TRBV2 and TRBJ1-2; D is unclear. Trimming removed 6 bases at V and 0 bases at J, with 20 bases between. There are 17 residues in the CDR3. Looked up from germline, CDR1 is SNHLY and CDR2 is FYNNEI. The CDR3 DNA is TGTGCCAGCAGCAAAAACCCCCTCCCGTCTGCTAACTATGGCTACACCTTC. It codes for CASSKNPLPSANYGYTF.

V and J are TRBV9 and TRBJ2-5; 7 bases match TRBD2. The V segment lost 0 bases and the J segment 4 bases; nucleotides outside the gene matches: 3. Germline loops: CDR1 SGDLS, CDR2 YYNGEE. The CDR3 is 14 residues long. The CDR3 nucleotides read TGTGCCAGCAGCGTAGTTTCTAGCGGAGAGACCCAGTACTTC. This sequence encodes CASSVVSSGETQYF.

The chain combines TRBV18 with TRBJ2-1, with TRBD1 identical over 9 bases. This CDR3 is built from 16 residues. V was pared by 0 bases and J by 6 bases, with 6 bases of the junction left unmatched. Germline lookup yields CDR1 KGHSH and CDR2 LQKENI. The CDR3 region is CASSPPIGTGFNEQFF. The CDR3 DNA is TGTGCCAGCTCACCACCTATTGGGACAGGGTTCAATGAGCAGTTCTTC.

The rearrangement links TRBV28 to TRBJ1-6, with D possibly matching TRBD1 (5 bases). CDR1 and CDR2 (germline): MDHEN, SYDVKM. This CDR3 spans 16 amino acids. V was clipped by 3 bases and J by 7 bases, with 16 bases between them. This CDR3 is CASSLGTAGSNSPLHF. CDR3 coding DNA: TGTGCCAGCAGTTTGGGGACCGCGGGTTCGAATTCACCCCTCCACTTT. Full variable domain (remainder filled in from reference TRBV28 and TRBJ1-6): DVKVTQSSRYLVKRTGEKVFLECVQDMDHENMFWYRQDPGLGLRLIYFSYDVKMKEKGDIPEGYSVSREKKERFSLILESASTNQTSMYLCASSLGTAGSNSPLHFGNGTRLTVT.

This chain connects TRBV30 to TRBJ2-7, with D possibly being TRBD1 (5 bases). Germline assignment: CDR1 GTSNPN and CDR2 SVGIG (reference sequence). V was clipped by 0 bases and J by 2 bases, with 8 bases between them. The CDR3 sequence is 13 residues long. CDR3 DNA: TGTGCCTGGAGTGTCACAGGCCCCTACGAGCAGTACTTC. Amino acids: CAWSVTGPYEQYF.

CDR3 coding DNA: TGTGCCAGTAGTATTCAGGGGAGTAATGAAAAACTGTTTTTT. This codes for CASSIQGSNEKLFF. The chain links TRBV19 to TRBJ1-4, with D possibly being TRBD1 (6 bases). The CDR3 spans 14 residues. V was trimmed by 3 bases and J by 4 bases, leaving 9 bases between them. Germline CDR1 is LNHDA and CDR2 is SQIVND (reference sequence).

The V and J genes are TRBV5-1 and TRBJ2-7; unclear D gene. The CDR3 is made up of 12 amino acids. CDR1 SGHRS and CDR2 YFSETQ come from the germline V gene. V lost 2 bases to trimming and J lost 7 bases, with 10 bases between them. This CDR3 reads CASSFPSGEQYF. The DNA of the CDR3 is TGCGCCAGCAGCTTTCCCTCCGGGGAGCAGTACTTC.

V and J are TRBV20-1 and TRBJ1-2; D not resolved. Germline assignment: CDR1 DFQATT and CDR2 SNEGSKA (reference sequence). V lost 5 bases and J 4 bases, leaving 14 bases between the germline ends. The CDR3 runs to 13 residues. CDR3 DNA: TGCAGTGCTGGTGGAGGTACTCTCTATGGCTACACCTTC. It translates to CSAGGGTLYGYTF.

In DNA form, the CDR3 reads TGTGCCAGCAGTTACTCTAGCGGGGGCGTCTACGAGCAGTACTTC. Protein: CASSYSSGGVYEQYF. The chain joins TRBV6-5 to TRBJ2-7; TRBD2 matches at 9 bases. V dropped 0 bases and J dropped 3; count of bases not matched to a gene: 3. The CDR3 has 15 amino acids. Germline assignment: CDR1 MNHEY and CDR2 SVGAGI.

This chain connects TRBV7-9 to TRBJ2-7; perhaps TRBD2 as D (5 bases). Germline CDR1 and CDR2: SEHNR and FQNEAQ (reference sequence). The CDR3 contains 14 residues. Trimming shortened V by 5 bases and J by 5 bases, and 16 bases separated the two germline ends. The CDR3 coding sequence is TGTGCCAGCAGCCACCTAGGAGGTACCCACGAGCAGTACTTC. It translates to CASSHLGGTHEQYF.

The V and J genes are TRBV6-5 and TRBJ2-7, with TRBD1 matching over 11 bases. Germline assignment: CDR1 MNHEY and CDR2 SVGAGI. The CDR3 totals 16 residues. V lost 2 bases and J lost 2; bases outside the gene matches: 5. The CDR3 here is CASSYRPGQGAYEQYF. The CDR3 DNA reads TGTGCCAGCAGTTACCGACCGGGACAGGGGGCCTACGAGCAGTACTTC.

The chain couples TRBV2 to TRBJ2-4, with 8 bases identical to TRBD2. The CDR3 has 12 amino acids. After removal of 4 bases from V and 15 bases from J, the junction contained 8 bases not matched to a gene. CDR1 SNHLY and CDR2 FYNNEI come from the germline V gene. CDR3 in DNA: TGTGCCAGCAGTGGGCGGGGGGCGTTGCTGTACTTC. Amino acid sequence: CASSGRGALLYF.

This sequence joins TRBV2 and TRBJ1-4; no clear D. Germline V lookup: CDR1 SNHLY, CDR2 FYNNEI. The CDR3 length is 13 residues. V lost 7 bases and J lost 3, with 9 bases in between. The CDR3 sequence: CASKWESNEKLFF. CDR3 sequence (DNA): TGTGCCAGCAAGTGGGAATCTAATGAAAAACTGTTTTTT.

The chain recombines TRBV4-2 with TRBJ1-1, with D possibly matching TRBD1 (6 bases). CDR1 is LGHNA, CDR2 YNFKEQ, per germline. Trimming pared 0 bases from V and 1 base from J, leaving 21 bases between. The CDR3 has 19 residues. CDR3: CASSQERGGAAYPNTEAFF. CDR3 DNA: TGTGCCAGCAGCCAAGAGCGAGGGGGGGCGGCTTACCCGAACACTGAAGCTTTCTTT.

This CDR3 reads CATSDTGTGNEKLFF. Written as DNA, the CDR3 is TGTGCCACCAGTGATACCGGGACAGGGAATGAAAAACTGTTTTTT. This sequence joins TRBV24-1 and TRBJ1-4; 9 bases fit TRBD1. Germline V gene lookup returns CDR1 KGHDR and CDR2 SFDVKD. With 3 bases clipped from V and 5 bases from J, the junction kept 3 bases outside the gene matches. The CDR3 has 15 residues.

This chain joins TRBV6-1 and TRBJ2-1, with TRBD1 matching 12 bases. The CDR3 contains 15 residues. Germline V gives CDR1 MNHNS, CDR2 SASEGT. J was trimmed by 8 bases and V by 3 bases; bases with no gene match: 5. The CDR3: CASSDRDRGPYEQFF. CDR3 bases: TGTGCCAGCAGTGACCGGGACAGGGGGCCGTATGAGCAGTTCTTC.

The rearrangement links TRBV2 to TRBJ2-7, with 8 bases aligning to TRBD1. V lost 8 bases and J lost 2; bases outside the gene matches: 5. The CDR3 loop spans 13 amino acids. Germline CDR1 is SNHLY and CDR2 is FYNNEI. CDR3 region: CASRGTGPYEQYF. The CDR3 bases are TGTGCCAGCCGGGGGACAGGACCCTACGAGCAGTACTTC.

This chain uses TRBV28 with TRBJ2-7; 11 bases align to TRBD2. CDR1 and CDR2 (germline): MDHEN, SYDVKM. The CDR3 extends over 14 amino acids. Trimming removed 5 bases from V and 4 bases from J; junction bases left unmatched: 4. CDR3 sequence: CASSVLAGDYEQYF. The DNA of the CDR3 is TGTGCCAGCAGTGTACTAGCGGGGGATTACGAGCAGTACTTC.

This clone is a singleton in its sample. This chain connects TRBV5-4 to TRBJ2-1, with 8 bases matching TRBD1. The CDR3 is 15 residues long. The germline V gene has CDR1 SGHNT and CDR2 YYREEE (reference sequence). The V segment lost 2 bases and the J segment 6 bases; nucleotides outside the gene matches: 7. For the CDR3, the DNA is TGTGCCAGCAGCTTAGGACAGGGTGGGTCCAATGAGCAGTTCTTC. It codes for CASSLGQGGSNEQFF. Supplemented by reference TRBV5-4 and TRBJ2-1, the full variable domain reads ETGVTQSPTHLIKTRGQQVTLRCSSQSGHNTVSWYQQALGQGPQFIFQYYREEENGRGNFPPRFSGLQFPNYSSELNVNALELDDSALYLCASSLGQGGSNEQFFGPGTRLTVL.

The V call is TRBV21-1, the J call TRBJ1-5; no check of the table's D call, TRBD1, against the DNA was made. TRBV21-1 is labeled a pseudogene. The CDR3 covers 18 residues. The CDR3 reads CASSRQGPTLLSNQPQHF. CDR3 coding DNA: TGTGCCAGCAGCAGACAGGGCCCGACCCTTCTAAGCAATCAGCCCCAGCATTTT.

The table lists this clone with a count of one. This chain links TRBV5-3 with TRBJ2-7; 10 positions agree with TRBD1. TRBV5-3 is sorted into the ORF group, with uncertain function. Losses at the gene ends were 1 base for V and 4 bases for J; bases not matched to a gene: 5. CDR3 length equals 15 residues. The CDR3 region is CARSLFGTGVYEQYF. CDR3 coding DNA: TGTGCCAGAAGCTTGTTCGGGACAGGGGTTTACGAGCAGTACTTC.

This chain uses TRBV5-1 with TRBJ2-3; 9 bases map to TRBD1. V shed 4 bases, J shed 4 bases, and the junction held 10 bases outside the gene matches. The V gene's germline CDR1 is SGHRS and CDR2 YFSETQ. This CDR3 contains 16 residues. The CDR3: CASSTGTGSKADTQYF. The CDR3 region has the DNA TGCGCCAGCAGCACCGGGACAGGGAGTAAGGCAGATACGCAGTATTTT.